These 25 T cell receptor beta chains originate from one sample sequenced in a study of cytomegalovirus exposure and HLA in healthy donors. Researchers ran the PCR with 60 Vbeta and 13 Jbeta primers. TCRdb's copy holds only in-frame clones and misses some; the assay was immunoSEQ multiplex PCR. This table holds 220,000 or so clones. What was sequenced was PBMCs. These receptors all stem from a girl aged 2 to 10 in good health and CMV-seropositive.

This sequence joins TRBV4-1 and TRBJ1-4; D not certain. CDR1 is MGHRA and CDR2 is YSYEKL in the germline V gene. The CDR3 contains 15 residues. The V end lost 0 bases, the J end lost 6 bases, and 11 bases lay between the germline ends. The DNA of the CDR3 is TGCGCCAGCAGCCAAGATGGAGTTTTTGATGAAAAACTGTTTTTT. This encodes CASSQDGVFDEKLFF.

The V gene is TRBV5-1, the J gene TRBJ2-7, with TRBD1 matching over 9 bases. The germline V gene has CDR1 SGHRS and CDR2 YFSETQ. V shed 2 bases, J shed 0 bases, and the junction held 9 bases outside the gene matches. There are 17 residues in the CDR3. CDR3 nucleotides: TGCGCCAGCAGCTTTCACGCGGGACAGGGAATCTCCTACGAGCAGTACTTC. Translation: CASSFHAGQGISYEQYF. The whole variable domain, filled in from reference TRBV5-1 and TRBJ2-7, reads KAGVTQTPRYLIKTRGQQVTLSCSPISGHRSVSWYQQTPGQGLQFLFEYFSETQRNKGNFPGRFSGRQFSNSRSEMNVSTLELGDSALYLCASSFHAGQGISYEQYFGPGTRLTVT.

The CDR3 DNA sequence: TGTGCCTGGTCCCCCGGGGGGAGAGAGACCCAGTACTTC. Protein: CAWSPGGRETQYF. The V gene is TRBV30, the J gene TRBJ2-5, with TRBD2 matching over 7 bases. Germline assignment: CDR1 GTSNPN and CDR2 SVGIG (reference sequence). CDR3 size: 13 residues. J was trimmed by 4 bases and V by 5 bases; bases with no gene match: 7.

This chain joins TRBV5-4 and TRBJ1-5, with 7 bases lining up with TRBD1. Germline values: CDR1 SGHNT, CDR2 YYREEE (reference sequence). The CDR3 has 17 residues. The V and J ends lost 0 bases and 3 bases, in that order; junction bases with no gene match: 9. The CDR3 region is CASSLGGTVGYNQPQHF. Written as DNA, the CDR3 is TGTGCCAGCAGCTTGGGGGGGACAGTTGGGTACAATCAGCCCCAGCATTTT.

The V and J genes are TRBV27 and TRBJ1-2; the match to TRBD1 covers 10 bases. The CDR3 has 17 amino acids. V lost 4 bases and J lost 6; bases outside the gene matches: 14. CDR1 and CDR2 (germline): MNHEY, SMNVEV (reference sequence). For the CDR3, the DNA is TGTGCCAGCAGTTCCCTCCCCCGGGACAGGGGTTCGGATGGCTACACCTTC. Its protein is CASSSLPRDRGSDGYTF.

The chain recombines TRBV19 with TRBJ2-3; TRBD1 might be the D (6 bases). CDR3 length: 14 residues. From germline, CDR1 is LNHDA and CDR2 SQIVND (reference sequence). The ends were cut back, 7 bases at V and 2 bases at J, with 13 bases in the middle. The CDR3 DNA reads TGTGCCAGTAAAGGAGGACAGAACACAGATACGCAGTATTTT. This translates into CASKGGQNTDTQYF.

This sequence joins TRBV7-9 and TRBJ2-3; the match to TRBD2 covers 8 bases. The J segment lost 0 bases and the V segment lost 5 bases, leaving 4 bases of the junction unmatched. Germline loops: CDR1 SEHNR, CDR2 FQNEAQ (reference sequence). The length of the CDR3 is 15 residues. CDR3 residues: CASSAASGSTDTQYF. CDR3 DNA sequence: TGTGCCAGCAGCGCCGCTAGCGGGAGCACAGATACGCAGTATTTT.

For this clone: This specimen includes other DNA sequences encoding the same CDR3. The chain uses TRBV6-1 and TRBJ2-6; D ambiguous. This CDR3 has 14 residues. Germline V CDR1 and CDR2: MNHNS, SASEGT. Trimming pared 4 bases from V and 0 bases from J, leaving 4 bases between. The DNA of the CDR3 is TGTGCCAGCAGTGCACTCTCTGGGGCCAACGTCCTGACTTTC. As protein: CASSALSGANVLTF.

Note on this clone: The junction shows a germline mismatch at one end, possibly a read error. V and J are TRBV4-2 and TRBJ1-2; possibly TRBD1 for D (6 bases). CDR3 size: 12 residues. Per germline, CDR1 LGHNA and CDR2 YNFKEQ. Here the CDR3 DNA reads TGTGCCAGCAGCCAAAAGACAGGCCCCTTTTCCTTC. It specifies CASSQKTGPFSF.

The gene calls are TRBV28 and TRBJ2-7; 7 nucleotides agree with TRBD2. The CDR3 has 13 amino acids. Unmatched junction bases numbered 5, after V lost 5 bases and J lost 4 bases. Germline loops: CDR1 MDHEN, CDR2 SYDVKM. For the CDR3, the DNA is TGTGCCAGCAGTGCACCGCGGGGGTACGAGCAGTACTTC. Its protein product is CASSAPRGYEQYF.

The chain uses TRBV7-9 and TRBJ2-3; 10 bases line up with TRBD2. Germline CDR1 reads SEHNR; CDR2 reads FQNEAQ (reference sequence). This CDR3 has 18 residues. The ends lost 1 base at V and 4 bases at J; junction bases unmatched: 11. Here the CDR3 reads CASSLVPTAGGMPDTQYF. As DNA, the CDR3 is TGTGCCAGCAGCTTAGTGCCAACAGCGGGAGGGATGCCAGATACGCAGTATTTT. Looking up the rest from reference TRBV7-9 and TRBJ2-3 gives the full variable domain: DTGVSQNPRHKITKRGQNVTFRCDPISEHNRLYWYRQTLGQGPEFLTYFQNEAQLEKSRLLSDRFSAERPKGSFSTLEIQRTEQGDSAMYLCASSLVPTAGGMPDTQYFGPGTRLTVL.

In DNA, the CDR3 is TGCGCCAGCCGGGGCGGGGACAATGAGCAGTTCTTC. It yields the protein CASRGGDNEQFF. The chain recombines TRBV10-2 with TRBJ2-1, with D perhaps TRBD2 (6 bases). Germline V gene data show CDR1 as WSHSY and CDR2 as SAAADI. V was shortened by 8 bases and J by 5 bases, with 10 bases between the two germline ends. The CDR3 loop spans 12 amino acids.

The V and J genes are TRBV5-6 and TRBJ2-1; D may be TRBD2 (7 bases). Trimming removed 4 bases from V and 9 bases from J, with 11 bases in between. CDR1 is SGHDT and CDR2 is YYEEEE in the germline V gene. The CDR3 has 12 residues. Here the CDR3 reads CASSEGGAEQFF. The CDR3 DNA sequence: TGTGCCAGCAGCGAGGGGGGGGCTGAGCAGTTCTTC.

This chain joins TRBV5-3 and TRBJ2-7; 7 positions agree with TRBD2. TRBV5-3 falls under the ORF class, with uncertain function. The ends lost 3 bases at V and 0 bases at J; junction bases unmatched: 0. CDR3 length: 13 amino acids. CDR3: CARSSSGSYEQYF. The CDR3 coding sequence is TGTGCCAGAAGCTCTAGCGGCTCCTACGAGCAGTACTTC.

This chain joins TRBV27 and TRBJ1-2; D remains ambiguous. The germline CDR1 and CDR2 sequences are MNHEY and SMNVEV (reference sequence). This CDR3 has 14 residues. V lost 6 bases and J lost 3, with 14 bases in between. CDR3 coding DNA: TGTGCCAGCAGGTCGGCGGGAGGCGACTATGGCTACACCTTC. This encodes CASRSAGGDYGYTF.

This chain joins TRBV11-3 and TRBJ2-2, with 13 bases aligning to TRBD2. This CDR3 comprises 16 residues. V shed 4 bases and J 5 bases; nucleotides not matched to a gene: 4. The V gene's germline CDR1 is SGHNT and CDR2 YENEEA. The CDR3, as DNA: TGTGCCAGCAGCTACGGACTAGCGGGAGTAACCGGGGAGCTGTTTTTT. Its translation: CASSYGLAGVTGELFF.

The chain joins TRBV28 to TRBJ1-1, with a possible D match to TRBD1 (6 bases). This CDR3 spans 16 amino acids. Germline CDR1 reads MDHEN; CDR2 reads SYDVKM. V was clipped by 3 bases and J by 4 bases, with 18 bases between them. CDR3 sequence reads: CASSFRPGGGGTEAFF. Written as DNA, the CDR3 is TGTGCCAGCAGTTTCCGACCTGGGGGGGGCGGCACTGAAGCTTTCTTT. Full variable domain (rest looked up from reference TRBV28 and TRBJ1-1): DVKVTQSSRYLVKRTGEKVFLECVQDMDHENMFWYRQDPGLGLRLIYFSYDVKMKEKGDIPEGYSVSREKKERFSLILESASTNQTSMYLCASSFRPGGGGTEAFFGQGTRLTVV.

The chain is built from TRBV5-1 and TRBJ1-6; TRBD1 agrees at 8 bases. CDR1 SGHRS and CDR2 YFSETQ come from the germline V gene. J was trimmed by 7 bases and V by 4 bases; bases with no gene match: 10. CDR3 length equals 16 residues. CDR3 region: CASSPSVDRANSPLHF. The DNA of the CDR3 is TGCGCCAGCAGCCCCTCGGTGGACAGGGCGAATTCACCCCTCCACTTT.

Written as DNA, the CDR3 is TGTGCCAGCAGCTTAGGGACTAGATCCTACGAGCAGTACTTC. This translates into CASSLGTRSYEQYF. This sequence joins TRBV7-2 and TRBJ2-7, with 7 bases fitting TRBD2. Germline assignment: CDR1 SGHTA and CDR2 FQGNSA. Trimming cost V 1 base and J 1 base; bases outside gene matches: 1. This CDR3 contains 14 residues.

The chain employs TRBV6-5 and TRBJ2-1; 14 nucleotides line up with TRBD2. Germline V CDR1 and CDR2: MNHEY, SVGAGI. V was pared by 4 bases and J by 7 bases, with 3 bases of the junction left unmatched. The CDR3 is 15 amino acids. CDR3 sequence (DNA): TGTGCCAGCAGTTGGGGACTAGCGGGAGAGAATGAGCAGTTCTTC. It translates to CASSWGLAGENEQFF.

The genes are TRBV5-4 and TRBJ1-1; D is unresolved. The CDR3 covers 11 residues. Germline lookup yields CDR1 SGHNT and CDR2 YYREEE (reference sequence). The V end was cut by 7 bases, the J end by 2 bases, with 6 bases between. The CDR3 loop is CASHLNTEAFF. As DNA, the CDR3 is TGTGCCAGCCACTTAAACACTGAAGCTTTCTTT. The variable domain in full, with the rest retrieved from reference TRBV5-4 and TRBJ1-1, is ETGVTQSPTHLIKTRGQQVTLRCSSQSGHNTVSWYQQALGQGPQFIFQYYREEENGRGNFPPRFSGLQFPNYSSELNVNALELDDSALYLCASHLNTEAFFGQGTRLTVV.

This chain joins TRBV4-1 and TRBJ2-2; D not certain. V was cut by 4 bases and J by 1 base, with 10 bases left in between. The length of the CDR3 is 15 residues. Germline V lookup: CDR1 MGHRA, CDR2 YSYEKL. The DNA of the CDR3 is TGCGCCAGCAGCCCCACTCCAAAGAACACCGGGGAGCTGTTTTTT. Translating it yields CASSPTPKNTGELFF.

The V and J genes are TRBV7-9 and TRBJ2-3, with D perhaps TRBD2 (5 bases). Germline V gene data show CDR1 as SEHNR and CDR2 as FQNEAQ (reference sequence). This CDR3 contains 14 residues. V lost 4 bases, J lost 4 bases, and 12 bases lay in between. The CDR3 loop is CASSSPPRADTQYF. CDR3 nucleotides: TGTGCCAGCAGCTCACCCCCGCGGGCAGATACGCAGTATTTT. Complete variable domain (other parts from reference TRBV7-9 and TRBJ2-3): DTGVSQNPRHKITKRGQNVTFRCDPISEHNRLYWYRQTLGQGPEFLTYFQNEAQLEKSRLLSDRFSAERPKGSFSTLEIQRTEQGDSAMYLCASSSPPRADTQYFGPGTRLTVL.

The rearrangement links TRBV10-2 to TRBJ2-1; tentatively, D is TRBD2 (6 bases). The V end was cut by 2 bases, the J end by 7 bases, with 18 bases between. This CDR3 has 16 amino acids. Germline V gives CDR1 WSHSY, CDR2 SAAADI. The CDR3 region has the DNA TGCGCCAGCAGTGAGGGGAGGACTACCCTTGGGAATGAGCAGTTCTTC. The encoded protein is CASSEGRTTLGNEQFF.

The CDR3 DNA is TGTGCCAGCAGCCAAGGCGGCCCGATAATAGGCGGGAGGGCCGGAACTAATGAGCAGTTCTTC. Translating gives CASSQGGPIIGGRAGTNEQFF. The chain uses TRBV14 and TRBJ2-1; 9 bases are a match to TRBD2. The CDR3 consists of 21 residues. CDR1 and CDR2 (germline): SGHDN, FVKESK. Unmatched junction bases numbered 23, after V lost 1 base and J lost 7 bases.